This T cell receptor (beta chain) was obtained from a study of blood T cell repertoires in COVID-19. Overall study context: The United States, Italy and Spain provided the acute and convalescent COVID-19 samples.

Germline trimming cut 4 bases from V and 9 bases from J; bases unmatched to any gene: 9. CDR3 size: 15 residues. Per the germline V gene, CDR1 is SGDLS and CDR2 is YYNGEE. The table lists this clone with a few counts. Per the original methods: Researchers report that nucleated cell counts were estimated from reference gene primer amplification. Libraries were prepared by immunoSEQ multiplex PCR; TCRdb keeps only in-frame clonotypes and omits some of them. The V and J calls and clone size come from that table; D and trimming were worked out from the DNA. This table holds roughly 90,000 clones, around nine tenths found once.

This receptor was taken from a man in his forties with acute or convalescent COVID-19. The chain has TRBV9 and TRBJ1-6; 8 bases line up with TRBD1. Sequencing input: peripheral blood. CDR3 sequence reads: CASSQRDRSGSPLHF. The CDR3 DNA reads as TGTGCCAGCAGCCAGAGGGACAGGTCCGGTTCACCCCTCCACTTT.